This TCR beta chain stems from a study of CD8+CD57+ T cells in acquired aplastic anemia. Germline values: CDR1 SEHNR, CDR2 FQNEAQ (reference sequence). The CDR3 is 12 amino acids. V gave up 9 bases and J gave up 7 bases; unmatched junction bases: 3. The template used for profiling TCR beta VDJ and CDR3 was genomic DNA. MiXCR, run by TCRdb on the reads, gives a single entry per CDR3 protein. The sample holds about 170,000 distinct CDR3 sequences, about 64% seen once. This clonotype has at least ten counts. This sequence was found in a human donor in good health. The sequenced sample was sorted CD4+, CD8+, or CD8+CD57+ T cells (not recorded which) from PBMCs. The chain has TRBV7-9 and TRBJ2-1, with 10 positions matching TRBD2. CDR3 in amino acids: CARAGGDNEQFF. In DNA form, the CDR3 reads TGTGCCAGAGCGGGAGGGGATAATGAGCAGTTCTTC.